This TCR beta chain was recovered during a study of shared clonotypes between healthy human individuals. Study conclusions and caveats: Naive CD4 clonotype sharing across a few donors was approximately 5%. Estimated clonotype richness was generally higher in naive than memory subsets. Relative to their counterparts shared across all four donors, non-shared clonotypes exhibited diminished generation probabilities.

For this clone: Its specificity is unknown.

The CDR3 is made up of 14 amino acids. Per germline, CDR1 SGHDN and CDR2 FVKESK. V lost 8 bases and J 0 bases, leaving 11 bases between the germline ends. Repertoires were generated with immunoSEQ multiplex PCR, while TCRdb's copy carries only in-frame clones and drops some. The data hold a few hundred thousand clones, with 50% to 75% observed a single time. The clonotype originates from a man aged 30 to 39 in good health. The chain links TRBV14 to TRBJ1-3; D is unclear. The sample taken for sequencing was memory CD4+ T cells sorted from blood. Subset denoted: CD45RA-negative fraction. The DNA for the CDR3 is TGTGCCAGCGCCACAGCTGGCTCTGGAAACACCATATATTTT. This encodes CASATAGSGNTIYF.